The 14 T cell receptor beta chains below were found in one sample sequenced in a study of blood T cell repertoires in COVID-19. TCRdb's table, derived via immunoSEQ multiplex PCR, lists solely in-frame clones and lacks some. Of around 330,000 clones detected, approximately 81% appear once; the ten largest clones hold 1.9%. The source material was PBMCs or T cells enriched from blood (not recorded which). The origin of the receptors is a woman aged 30 to 39 who had been exposed to COVID-19.

This rearrangement joins TRBV18 to TRBJ1-3; D uncertain. Trimming pared 4 bases from V and 0 bases from J, leaving 10 bases between. Germline-derived CDR1 and CDR2 are KGHSH and LQKENI. The CDR3 covers 15 residues. The chain's CDR3 is CASSRMGSSGNTIYF. CDR3 nucleotide sequence: TGTGCCAGCTCACGAATGGGGAGCTCTGGAAACACCATATATTTT.

This clone was seen a few times. The chain is built from TRBV28 and TRBJ1-2; D gene uncertain. The CDR3 runs 13 residues. CDR1 MDHEN and CDR2 SYDVKM come from the germline V gene. Trimming removed 8 bases at V and 0 bases at J, with 10 bases between. The CDR3 DNA reads as TGTGCCAGCCAAACCTCGGCTAACTATGGCTACACCTTC. Translating it yields CASQTSANYGYTF.

This clone was found once. The chain combines TRBV2 with TRBJ2-6; 8 bases align to TRBD1. This CDR3 has 17 amino acids. J lost 4 bases, V lost 4 bases, and 9 bases had no gene match. Germline V gene data show CDR1 as SNHLY and CDR2 as FYNNEI. The CDR3 loop is CASSVGQGAAGANVLTF. CDR3 DNA sequence: TGTGCCAGCAGTGTGGGGCAGGGGGCGGCCGGGGCCAACGTCCTGACTTTC.

This sequence joins TRBV15 and TRBJ2-5; D unclear. From germline, CDR1 is LNHNV and CDR2 YYDKDF (reference sequence). The CDR3 totals 14 residues. The V end lost 5 bases, the J end lost 5 bases, and 15 bases lay between the germline ends. The CDR3 protein is CATSVRQVLETQYF. CDR3 coding DNA: TGTGCCACCAGCGTCCGCCAGGTTCTGGAGACCCAGTACTTC.

This rearrangement joins TRBV5-4 to TRBJ1-5, with TRBD1 as a possible D gene (5 bases). Trimming pared 2 bases from V and 1 base from J, leaving 10 bases between. This CDR3 has 15 amino acids. Germline lookup yields CDR1 SGHNT and CDR2 YYREEE (reference sequence). CDR3 in amino acids: CASSFGGSSNQPQHF. Here the CDR3 DNA reads TGTGCCAGCAGCTTTGGGGGGTCGAGCAATCAGCCCCAGCATTTT.

The chain uses TRBV10-2 and TRBJ1-5, with a possible D match to TRBD1 (5 bases). V lost 4 bases, J lost 5 bases, and 12 bases lay in between. The CDR3 totals 14 residues. Germline V gives CDR1 WSHSY, CDR2 SAAADI. The CDR3 loop reads CASSGPDMDQPQHF. The CDR3 bases are TGCGCCAGCAGTGGTCCGGACATGGATCAGCCCCAGCATTTT.

The CDR3 nucleotides are TGTGCCAGCAGGGGACAGAGCTCCTATAATTCACCCCTCCACTTT. Translation: CASRGQSSYNSPLHF. The J gene is TRBJ1-6, the V gene TRBV27; 7 bases map to TRBD1. CDR1 MNHEY and CDR2 SMNVEV come from the germline V gene (reference sequence). V dropped 6 bases and J dropped 0; count of bases not matched to a gene: 2. The CDR3 loop spans 15 amino acids.

The chain joins TRBV5-8 to TRBJ1-5; 9 nucleotides line up with TRBD1. The trim removed 4 bases at V and 3 bases at J, leaving 8 bases unmatched. The CDR3 is 16 amino acids. The germline gives CDR1 SGHTS, CDR2 YDEGEE. CDR3 DNA sequence: TGTGCCAGCAGCGGGTGGACAGGGGTAAACAATCAGCCCCAGCATTTT. Protein sequence: CASSGWTGVNNQPQHF. The full variable domain, with the rest looked up from reference TRBV5-8 and TRBJ1-5, is EAGVTQSPTHLIKTRGQQATLRCSPISGHTSVYWYQQALGLGLQFLLWYDEGEERNRGNFPPRFSGRQFPNYSSELNVNALELEDSALYLCASSGWTGVNNQPQHFGDGTRLSIL.

The V call is TRBV30, the J call TRBJ2-3; D is possibly TRBD2 (6 bases). Between the trimmed V and J ends, which lost 5 bases and 4 bases, there was a span of 19 bases. Per the germline V gene, CDR1 is GTSNPN and CDR2 is SVGIG (reference sequence). The CDR3 loop spans 15 amino acids. CDR3 nucleotide sequence: TGTGCCTGGGATCGACCCCTGACTAGGGCAGATACGCAGTATTTT. It specifies CAWDRPLTRADTQYF.

This clone came up a few times. This sequence joins TRBV6-5 and TRBJ1-4, with TRBD1 matching over 8 bases. The CDR3 covers 15 residues. Germline loops: CDR1 MNHEY, CDR2 SVGAGI. J lost 5 bases, V lost 2 bases, and 4 bases had no gene match. CDR3 nucleotides: TGTGCCAGCAGTTACGGCGACAGGGGAAATGAAAAACTGTTTTTT. Translated, it gives CASSYGDRGNEKLFF.

The chain carries TRBV10-2 and TRBJ1-4, with TRBD1 identical over 11 bases. The V and J ends lost 6 bases and 10 bases, in that order; junction bases with no gene match: 10. The CDR3 runs 15 residues. The germline gives CDR1 WSHSY, CDR2 SAAADI. CDR3 DNA: TGCGCCAGCAGCCACCGGGACAGGGGGTTCGGAAAACTGTTTTTT. Its translation: CASSHRDRGFGKLFF.

The chain recombines TRBV3-1 (or the pseudogene TRBV3-2) with TRBJ2-3; TRBD2 agrees at 8 bases. V lost 8 bases to trimming and J lost 2 bases; unmatched junction nucleotides: 9. This CDR3 contains 15 residues. Germline values: CDR1 LGHDT, CDR2 YNNKEL (reference sequence). The CDR3 loop is CASGTRGGLTDTQYF. DNA of the CDR3: TGTGCCAGCGGAACACGGGGGGGCCTCACAGATACGCAGTATTTT.

The V and J genes are TRBV4-1 and TRBJ2-7; TRBD2 agrees at 7 bases. The CDR3 runs 15 residues. J gave up 3 bases and V 4 bases, and 9 bases lay outside the gene matches. Germline-derived CDR1 and CDR2 are MGHRA and YSYEKL. In DNA, the CDR3 is TGCGCCAGCAGCCCGGGGGAGGGCCCTTACTACGAGCAGTACTTC. Translated: CASSPGEGPYYEQYF.

The genes are TRBV14 and TRBJ1-4, with TRBD1 identical over 8 bases. This CDR3 has 15 amino acids. J gave up 8 bases and V 4 bases, and 9 bases lay outside the gene matches. From germline, CDR1 is SGHDN and CDR2 FVKESK. CDR3 loop: CASSRFDRGYEKLFF. The CDR3 nucleotides read TGTGCCAGCAGCCGGTTCGACAGGGGATACGAAAAACTGTTTTTT.